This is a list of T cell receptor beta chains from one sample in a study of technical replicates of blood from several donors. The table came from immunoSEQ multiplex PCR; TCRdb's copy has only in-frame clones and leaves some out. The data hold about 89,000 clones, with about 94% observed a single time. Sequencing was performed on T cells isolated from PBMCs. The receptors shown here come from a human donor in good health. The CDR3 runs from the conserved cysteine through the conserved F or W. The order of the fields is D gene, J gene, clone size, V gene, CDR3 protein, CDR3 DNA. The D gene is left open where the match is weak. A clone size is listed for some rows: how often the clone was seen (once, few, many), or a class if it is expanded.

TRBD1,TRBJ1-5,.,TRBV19,CASSSAGQFNQPQHF,TGTGCCAGTAGTAGCGCGGGACAGTTTAATCAGCCCCAGCATTTT
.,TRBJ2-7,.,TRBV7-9,CASSRTAGSYEQYF,TGTGCCAGCAGCCGGACAGCCGGGTCCTACGAGCAGTACTTC
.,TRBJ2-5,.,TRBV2,CASSQESIQAQYF,TGTGCCAGCAGTCAGGAATCTATACAGGCCCAGTACTTC
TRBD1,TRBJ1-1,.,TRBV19,CASSIAGTGRTEAFF,TGTGCCAGTAGTATAGCGGGGACAGGGCGCACTGAAGCTTTCTTT
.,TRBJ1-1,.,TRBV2,CASSVSADTEAFF,TGTGCCAGCAGTGTAAGCGCGGACACTGAAGCTTTCTTT
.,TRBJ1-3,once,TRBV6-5,CASSSKSEGGNTIYF,TGTGCCAGCAGCTCCAAGTCCGAGGGAGGAAACACCATATATTTT
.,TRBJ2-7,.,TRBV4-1,CASSPSGTGAYEQYF,TGCGCCAGCAGCCCTAGCGGGACAGGGGCCTACGAGCAGTACTTC
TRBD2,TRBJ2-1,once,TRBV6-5,CASSPPRARGEFF,TGTGCCAGCAGTCCCCCAAGGGCGCGGGGGGAGTTCTTC
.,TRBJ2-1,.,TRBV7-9,CASSTGQGGFF,TGTGCCAGCAGCACCGGGCAGGGAGGATTCTTC
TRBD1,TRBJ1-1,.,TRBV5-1,CASSDGTGPSTEAFF,TGCGCCAGCAGCGATGGGACAGGGCCCAGCACTGAAGCTTTCTTT
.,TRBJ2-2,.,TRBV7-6,CASRVGRNTGELFF,TGTGCCAGCAGGGTGGGGCGGAACACCGGGGAGCTGTTTTTT
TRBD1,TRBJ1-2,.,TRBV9,CASSVGDGTDGYTF,TGTGCCAGCAGCGTAGGAGACGGGACAGATGGCTACACCTTC
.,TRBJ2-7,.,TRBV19,CATAPYTGLGYEQYF,TGTGCCACCGCCCCGTACACCGGGTTAGGCTACGAGCAGTACTTC
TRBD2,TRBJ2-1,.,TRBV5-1,CASSLVLAGGPTYNEQFF,TGCGCCAGCAGCTTGGTTTTAGCGGGGGGACCAACCTACAATGAGCAGTTCTTC
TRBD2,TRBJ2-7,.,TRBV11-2,CASSLGAGLGPYEQYF,TGTGCCAGCAGCTTAGGGGCGGGACTAGGCCCCTACGAGCAGTACTTC
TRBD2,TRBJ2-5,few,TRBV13,CASSFRTSASAETQYF,TGTGCCAGCAGCTTCCGGACTAGCGCTTCCGCCGAGACCCAGTACTTC
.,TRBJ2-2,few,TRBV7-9,CASSPGTDFTGELFF,TGTGCCAGCAGCCCCGGGACTGATTTCACCGGGGAGCTGTTTTTT
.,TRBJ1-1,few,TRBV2,CASSQTGSAEAFF,TGTGCCAGCAGCCAAACAGGGTCAGCTGAAGCTTTCTTT
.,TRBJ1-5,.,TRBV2,CASGFEGTSGNQPQHF,TGTGCCAGCGGGTTTGAGGGGACATCGGGCAATCAGCCCCAGCATTTT
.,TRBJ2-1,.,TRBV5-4,CASSLSQGGNYNEQFF,TGTGCCAGCAGCTTGAGTCAGGGCGGGAATTACAATGAGCAGTTCTTC
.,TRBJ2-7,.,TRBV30,CAWAGTGEQYF,TGTGCCTGGGCGGGAACAGGCGAGCAGTACTTC
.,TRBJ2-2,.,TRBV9,CASSSRGTNTGELFF,TGTGCCAGCAGCTCCCGGGGAACGAACACCGGGGAGCTGTTTTTT
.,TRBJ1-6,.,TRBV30,CAWSDTLAPLHF,TGTGCCTGGAGTGACACCCTCGCACCCCTCCACTTT
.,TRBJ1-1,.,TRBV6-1,CASSDTLNTEAFF,TGTGCCAGCAGTGACACATTGAACACTGAAGCTTTCTTT
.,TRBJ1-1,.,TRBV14,CASSQEYRVWRATEAFF,TGTGCCAGCAGCCAAGAGTATAGGGTATGGAGGGCCACTGAAGCTTTCTTT
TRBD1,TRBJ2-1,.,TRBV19,CASSRDRSFEQFF,TGTGCCAGTAGCCGGGACAGGTCTTTTGAGCAGTTCTTC
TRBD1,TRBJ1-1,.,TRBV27,CASSPGTGVPPRNTEAFF,TGTGCCAGCAGTCCTGGGACAGGGGTCCCCCCGCGGAACACTGAAGCTTTCTTT
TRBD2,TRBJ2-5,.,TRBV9,CASSVEAGAGETQYF,TGTGCCAGCAGCGTAGAGGCGGGAGCGGGGGAGACCCAGTACTTC
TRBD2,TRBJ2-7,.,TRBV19,CASSQTSGSSYEQYF,TGTGCCAGTAGTCAGACTAGCGGGAGCTCCTACGAGCAGTACTTC
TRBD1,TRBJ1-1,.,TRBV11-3,CASTRQGGMNTEAFF,TGTGCCAGCACCCGACAGGGGGGCATGAACACTGAAGCTTTCTTT
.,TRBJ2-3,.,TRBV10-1,CASSDNTDTQYF,TGCGCCAGCAGTGACAACACAGATACGCAGTATTTT
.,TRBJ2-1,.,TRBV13,CASSLGSSNGGEQFF,TGTGCCAGCAGCTTAGGGTCTTCCAACGGAGGTGAGCAGTTCTTC
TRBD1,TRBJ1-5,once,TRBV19,CASTPRGTGASNQPQHF,TGTGCCAGTACTCCTCGGGGGACAGGGGCCTCTAATCAGCCCCAGCATTTT
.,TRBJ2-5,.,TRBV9,CASSVRDGETQYF,TGTGCCAGCAGCGTGCGGGACGGAGAGACCCAGTACTTC
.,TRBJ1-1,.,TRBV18,CASSPPTGVRTEAFF,TGTGCCAGCTCACCACCGACAGGAGTGCGAACTGAAGCTTTCTTT
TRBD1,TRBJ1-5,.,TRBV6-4,CASSEGGTGINQPQHF,TGTGCCAGCAGTGAAGGGGGGACAGGAATAAATCAGCCCCAGCATTTT
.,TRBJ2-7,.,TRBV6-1,CASSYDGYSHEQYF,TGTGCCAGCTCTTACGACGGGTATTCGCACGAGCAGTACTTC
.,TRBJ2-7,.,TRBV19,CASSPRGEGLDEQYF,TGTGCCAGTAGTCCCCGGGGTGAAGGGCTTGACGAGCAGTACTTC
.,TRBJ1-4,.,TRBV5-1,CASSPSGVANEKLFF,TGCGCCAGCAGCCCGTCGGGGGTGGCTAATGAAAAACTGTTTTTT
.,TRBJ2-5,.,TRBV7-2,CASSSEQGNQYF,TGTGCCAGCAGCTCAGAACAGGGAAACCAGTACTTC
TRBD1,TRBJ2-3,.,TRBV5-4,CASAPRTGGPSTDTQYF,TGTGCCAGCGCGCCCAGGACAGGGGGACCCAGCACAGATACGCAGTATTTT
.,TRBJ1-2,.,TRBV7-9,CASSLDRAYGYTF,TGTGCCAGCAGCTTAGACAGGGCCTATGGCTACACCTTC
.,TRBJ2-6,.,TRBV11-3,CASSLDAGAFSGANVLTF,TGTGCCAGCAGCTTAGACGCAGGGGCCTTCTCTGGGGCCAACGTCCTGACTTTC
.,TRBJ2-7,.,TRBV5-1,CASSPRPSYEQYF,TGCGCCAGCAGCCCGCGGCCCTCCTACGAGCAGTACTTC
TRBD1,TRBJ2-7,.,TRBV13,CASSDRDRGYEQYF,TGTGCCAGCAGCGACCGGGACAGGGGCTACGAGCAGTACTTC
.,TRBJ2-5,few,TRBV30,CAWSFGQETQYF,TGTGCCTGGAGTTTTGGACAGGAGACCCAGTACTTC
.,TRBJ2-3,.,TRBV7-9,CASSLPPGDTQYF,TGTGCCAGCAGCCTGCCCCCGGGAGATACGCAGTATTTT